This T cell receptor beta chain stems from a study of cytomegalovirus exposure and HLA in healthy donors. Study-wide points: Analysis performed later found approximately 17,000 TCR beta sequences associated with HLA alleles at 0.05 false discovery rate. The records held CMV serostatus as the only immune exposure information.

This CDR3 region has 14 residues. Germline lookup yields CDR1 LNHNV and CDR2 YYDKDF (reference sequence). Trimming cost V 1 base and J 8 bases, with 14 bases left between them. Primers: 60 Vbeta forward and 13 Jbeta reverse. Assay: immunoSEQ multiplex PCR; the TCRdb copy retains only in-frame clones and omits some. This sample has 100,000 to 150,000 clones, with around 71% found just once. Details on this clone: Its specificity is unknown.

The material sequenced was PBMCs. This sequence originates from a woman aged 55 to 70 in good health and CMV-seropositive. The chain links TRBV15 to TRBJ1-2; possible D gene TRBD1, 6 bases. Here the CDR3 reads CATSRVAGQWGYTF. The CDR3, as DNA: TGTGCCACCAGCAGAGTCGCCGGACAGTGGGGCTACACCTTC.